This T cell receptor (beta chain) was documented in a study of cytomegalovirus exposure and HLA in healthy donors. Study details: Clustering assigned 70% to 90% of the roughly 380 genotyped donors to the Caucasian-associated ancestry cluster.

The study ran its PCR with 60 Vbeta and 13 Jbeta primers. The repertoire was sequenced with immunoSEQ multiplex PCR; TCRdb's copy has only in-frame clones and lacks some. The sample carries some 130,000 clones, about 74% recorded once. Germline CDR1 is SEHNR and CDR2 is FQNEAQ (reference sequence). Trimming removed 1 base from V and 3 bases from J, with 13 bases in between. The CDR3 is made up of 16 amino acids. V and J are TRBV7-9 and TRBJ2-1, with a possible D match to TRBD1 (7 bases). The specimen was PBMCs. This sequence originates from a man under 40 in good health and CMV-seronegative. The CDR3 coding sequence is TGTGCCAGCAGCTTAGGGGGGGCAGGGGGCTACAATGAGCAGTTCTTC. It specifies CASSLGGAGGYNEQFF.